The next 23 T cell receptor beta chains were all read from a single sample in a study of T-cell memory formation after mild COVID-19. MiXCR was run by TCRdb on the 5' RACE reads, yielding one entry per CDR3 protein. The table includes around 530,000 distinct CDR3 sequences, approximately 21% detected once. Sequences were obtained from PBMCs or a T cell subset sorted from them (not recorded which). The receptors come from an adult woman who had mild COVID-19 (a few samples of this study predate the infection). Cell type and time point are not known.

The chain carries TRBV10-3 and TRBJ2-7, with a weak D call TRBD2 (6 bases). This CDR3 comprises 11 residues. Germline V CDR1 and CDR2: ENHRY, SYGVKD. Trimming shortened V by 11 bases and J by 2 bases, and 10 bases separated the two germline ends. This chain's CDR3 is CAPSGAYEQYF. In nucleotides, the CDR3 is TGTGCCCCTTCGGGGGCCTACGAGCAGTACTTC.

This clonotype came up a few times. The chain joins TRBV24-1 to TRBJ2-7, with D possibly TRBD1 on 7 matching bases. The CDR3 is made up of 15 amino acids. Looked up from germline, CDR1 is KGHDR and CDR2 is SFDVKD. Trimming took 4 bases from V and 5 from J, leaving 17 bases between them. The CDR3 region is CATSDPNRGLNEQYF. The DNA of the CDR3 is TGTGCCACCAGTGACCCCAACAGGGGACTTAACGAGCAGTACTTC.

V is TRBV3-1 and J is TRBJ2-3; 7 bases are a match to TRBD2. Germline CDR1 is LGHDT and CDR2 is YNNKEL (reference sequence). The CDR3 is 13 amino acids. J lost 4 bases, V lost 5 bases, and 3 bases had no gene match. Here the CDR3 DNA reads TGTGCCAGCAGCGGGAGGGCCCCAGATACGCAGTATTTT. Translating gives CASSGRAPDTQYF.

This clonotype was detected a few times. The chain combines TRBV12-3 or TRBV12-4 with TRBJ2-5, with 8 bases matching TRBD2. The CDR3 covers 15 residues. The V and J ends lost 6 bases and 5 bases, in that order; junction bases with no gene match: 11. For the CDR3, the DNA is TGTGCCAGCAGCTCGCGGGGGGCGCGACCCGAGACCCAGTACTTC. Its protein product is CASSSRGARPETQYF.

The J gene is TRBJ2-1, the V gene TRBV15; D unresolved. This CDR3 spans 14 amino acids. The germline gives CDR1 LNHNV, CDR2 YYDKDF (reference sequence). Trimming left V 0 bases short and J 5 bases short, with 8 bases between. The CDR3 nucleotides read TGTGCCACCAGCAGAGATATCGCGAACAATGAGCAGTTCTTC. Amino acid sequence: CATSRDIANNEQFF.

The genes are TRBV7-8 and TRBJ2-5; D not certain. CDR1 and CDR2 (germline): SGHVS, FQNEAQ. The CDR3 has 17 amino acids. V was shortened by 6 bases and J by 4 bases, with 24 bases between the two germline ends. The CDR3 coding sequence is TGTGCCAGCAGACTCACCCGAGGCACCGGCAGTCGAGAGACCCAGTACTTC. It encodes CASRLTRGTGSRETQYF. The full variable domain, completed using reference TRBV7-8 and TRBJ2-5, is GAGVSQSPRYKVAKRGQDVALRCDPISGHVSLFWYQQALGQGPEFLTYFQNEAQLDKSGLPSDRFFAERPEGSVSTLKIQRTQQEDSAVYLCASRLTRGTGSRETQYFGPGTRLLVL.

This clonotype was seen more than once but under ten times. The gene calls are TRBV5-1 and TRBJ2-7; D uncertain. CDR1 is SGHRS, CDR2 YFSETQ, per germline. V was cut by 1 base and J by 0 bases, with 11 bases left in between. CDR3 length: 15 amino acids. The CDR3 DNA reads TGCGCCAGCAGCTTGTGGCAGGTACCCTCCTACGAGCAGTACTTC. As protein: CASSLWQVPSYEQYF.

The rearrangement joins TRBV24-1 to TRBJ2-3; 7 bases match TRBD1. Germline V gives CDR1 KGHDR, CDR2 SFDVKD. V gave up 4 bases and J gave up 3 bases; unmatched junction bases: 6. The CDR3 covers 15 residues. CDR3 amino acids: CATSDTGTETDTQYF. The DNA for the CDR3 is TGTGCCACCAGTGACACCGGGACAGAGACAGATACGCAGTATTTT.

This clonotype was detected only a few times. The rearrangement links TRBV5-1 to TRBJ2-1; the D is unclear. Trimming removed 3 bases from V and 7 bases from J, with 14 bases in between. This CDR3 is 14 amino acids long. In germline, CDR1 is SGHRS, CDR2 YFSETQ. CDR3 residues: CASSSMTLANEQFF. The CDR3 bases are TGCGCCAGCAGCTCGATGACGCTCGCGAATGAGCAGTTCTTC.

The chain links TRBV10-3 to TRBJ2-7, with 9 bases lining up with TRBD1. CDR3 length equals 16 residues. J lost 7 bases, V lost 6 bases, and 16 bases had no gene match. Germline CDR1 reads ENHRY; CDR2 reads SYGVKD. The CDR3 reads CAISGEPGQGFGEQYF. In DNA, the CDR3 is TGTGCCATCAGCGGGGAGCCGGGACAGGGATTTGGAGAGCAGTACTTC.

This clonotype came up a few times. The chain carries TRBV4-2 and TRBJ2-1; TRBD2 agrees at 11 bases. The CDR3 extends over 15 amino acids. Germline values: CDR1 LGHNA, CDR2 YNFKEQ. J gave up 6 bases and V 1 base, and 2 bases lay outside the gene matches. CDR3 sequence: CASSQGTSGFNEQFF. Written as DNA, the CDR3 is TGTGCCAGCAGCCAAGGGACTAGCGGGTTCAATGAGCAGTTCTTC.

This clonotype was detected a few times. Written as DNA, the CDR3 is TGCAGTGCTGTGGGACGGAACACTGAAGCTTTCTTT. Translation gives CSAVGRNTEAFF. V is TRBV20-1 and J is TRBJ1-1; D is perhaps TRBD1 (5 bases). Germline lookup yields CDR1 DFQATT and CDR2 SNEGSKA (reference sequence). The CDR3 has 12 residues. V lost 5 bases to trimming and J lost 1 base, with 8 bases between them.

The chain joins TRBV10-3 to TRBJ1-4; no definite D call. Germline V lookup: CDR1 ENHRY, CDR2 SYGVKD. CDR3 size: 14 residues. The V and J ends lost 4 bases and 5 bases respectively, with 11 bases between them. The DNA for the CDR3 is TGTGCCATCAGTGCGGCCGGTCGAAATGAAAAACTGTTTTTT. Protein sequence: CAISAAGRNEKLFF.

In this sample, this clonotype turned up a few times. This chain connects TRBV14 to TRBJ1-4, with D uncertain. Germline V gene sequence: CDR1 SGHDN, CDR2 FVKESK. Trimming left V 0 bases short and J 8 bases short, with 7 bases between. The CDR3 has 13 residues. The CDR3 region is CASSQERGEKLFF. The CDR3 DNA reads TGTGCCAGCAGCCAAGAGAGAGGGGAAAAACTGTTTTTT.

In its sample, this clonotype was seen a few times. This CDR3 reads CASISSVHRGNTIYF. The CDR3 region has the DNA TGTGCCAGCATCTCCTCGGTCCACAGGGGAAACACCATATATTTT. This chain joins TRBV7-2 and TRBJ1-3; tentatively, D is TRBD1 (5 bases). Germline V gene sequence: CDR1 SGHTA, CDR2 FQGNSA. CDR3 length: 15 amino acids. Trimming cost V 7 bases and J 4 bases, with 17 bases left between them.

The V call is TRBV4-2, the J call TRBJ1-2; TRBD1 might be the D (5 bases). This CDR3 contains 15 residues. Germline lookup yields CDR1 LGHNA and CDR2 YNFKEQ. V lost 0 bases, J lost 4 bases, and 12 bases lay in between. CDR3 loop: CASSQDRTLFYGYTF. For the CDR3, the DNA is TGTGCCAGCAGCCAAGACCGGACACTATTCTATGGCTACACCTTC.

The rearrangement joins TRBV5-1 to TRBJ2-1; 8 bases line up with TRBD2. The ends lost 1 base at V and 8 bases at J; junction bases unmatched: 8. Germline values: CDR1 SGHRS, CDR2 YFSETQ. This CDR3 has 15 amino acids. The CDR3 coding sequence is TGCGCCAGCAGCTTGCTTAGCGGGACCCCCTATGAGCAGTTCTTC. As protein: CASSLLSGTPYEQFF. The complete variable domain, with remaining parts taken from reference TRBV5-1 and TRBJ2-1, reads KAGVTQTPRYLIKTRGQQVTLSCSPISGHRSVSWYQQTPGQGLQFLFEYFSETQRNKGNFPGRFSGRQFSNSRSEMNVSTLELGDSALYLCASSLLSGTPYEQFFGPGTRLTVL.

This chain joins TRBV5-1 and TRBJ2-1; D is unclear. Germline CDR1 is SGHRS and CDR2 is YFSETQ. Trimming shortened V by 0 bases and J by 4 bases, and 8 bases separated the two germline ends. The CDR3 runs to 14 residues. The CDR3 nucleotides read TGCGCCAGCAGCTTGGCCCCAGATTACAATGAGCAGTTCTTC. It is translated as CASSLAPDYNEQFF. Full variable domain (rest looked up from reference TRBV5-1 and TRBJ2-1): KAGVTQTPRYLIKTRGQQVTLSCSPISGHRSVSWYQQTPGQGLQFLFEYFSETQRNKGNFPGRFSGRQFSNSRSEMNVSTLELGDSALYLCASSLAPDYNEQFFGPGTRLTVL.

This clonotype has only a few counts. The J gene is TRBJ1-2, the V gene TRBV12-3 or TRBV12-4, with D perhaps TRBD1 (6 bases). V gave up 5 bases and J gave up 4 bases, with 11 bases separating them. There are 13 residues in the CDR3. The chain's CDR3 is CASSRGQLYGYTF. CDR3 DNA: TGTGCCAGCAGTCGAGGACAGCTCTATGGCTACACCTTC.

This clonotype was counted a few times. The chain links TRBV6-2 or TRBV6-3 to TRBJ2-3, with 9 nucleotides matching TRBD2. Trimming at V came to 8 bases and at J to 3 bases, leaving 9 bases not matched to a gene. The CDR3 length is 15 residues. The germline gives CDR1 MNHEY, CDR2 SVGEGT. CDR3 loop: CASAGIAGGTDTQYF. The CDR3 bases are TGTGCCAGCGCCGGGATTGCGGGAGGGACAGATACGCAGTATTTT.

The chain is built from TRBV12-3 or TRBV12-4 and TRBJ1-5; perhaps TRBD1 as D (6 bases). This CDR3 region has 15 residues. V dropped 5 bases and J dropped 1 base, with 12 bases sitting between them. The CDR3 region is CASSPLGASNQPQHF. In nucleotides, the CDR3 is TGTGCCAGCAGTCCATTGGGGGCCAGCAATCAGCCCCAGCATTTT.

This clonotype was picked up a small number of times. CDR3 in amino acids: CAISLGGDYNEQFF. The DNA of the CDR3 is TGTGCCATCAGTCTCGGGGGGGATTACAATGAGCAGTTCTTC. The chain employs TRBV10-3 and TRBJ2-1; 8 bases fit TRBD2. CDR3 length equals 14 residues. Germline V gene sequence: CDR1 ENHRY, CDR2 SYGVKD. With V trimmed by 5 bases and J by 4 bases, 4 bases remained unmatched.

V is TRBV11-2 and J is TRBJ2-6; 12 bases map to TRBD1. J gave up 8 bases and V 7 bases, and 12 bases lay outside the gene matches. CDR3 length equals 17 residues. Germline CDR1 SGHAT, CDR2 FQNNGV. CDR3 in amino acids: CASIRDRGRSETNVLTF. CDR3 bases: TGTGCCAGCATCCGGGACAGGGGGCGGTCGGAGACCAACGTCCTGACTTTC.